This passage covers 23 T cell receptor beta chains from one sample sequenced in a study of tumor and adjacent non-tumor tissue in lung cancer. This sample's RNA came from whole unsorted tissue. A modified ARM-PCR protocol with three rounds of nested PCR amplified TCRbeta. MiXCR, run by TCRdb on the multiplex PCR reads, gives a single entry per CDR3 protein. Of approximately 140,000 distinct CDR3 sequences in the sample, 66% were seen once. Sequenced: lung tumor tissue. These TCRs come from a man aged 55 to 69 with small cell lung cancer.

J is TRBJ2-7 and V is TRBV5-1, with D hard to call. CDR3 length equals 14 residues. CDR1 is SGHRS, CDR2 YFSETQ, per germline. The V and J ends lost 0 bases and 2 bases respectively, with 9 bases between them. The CDR3 nucleotides are TGCGCCAGCAGCTTGGGATTCTATACCTACGAGCAGTACTTC. Translating it yields CASSLGFYTYEQYF.

This clonotype was seen a single time. At one end the junction does not follow the germline gene, possibly because of a read error. This sequence joins TRBV28 and TRBJ2-2; D is unresolved. Germline V gene sequence: CDR1 MDHEN, CDR2 SYDVKM. CDR3 size: 12 residues. The CDR3 DNA sequence: TGCGCCAACGAGTCGAACACCGGGGAGCTGTTTTTT. This translates into CANESNTGELFF.

This clonotype was counted a few times. The chain joins TRBV12-3 or TRBV12-4 to TRBJ2-2; 8 bases agree with TRBD2. V shed 5 bases and J 6 bases; nucleotides not matched to a gene: 11. The CDR3 consists of 16 residues. The CDR3 bases are TGTGCCAGCAGTCTCCGGGGGGGAGGGCCCCCCGGGGAGCTGTTTTTT. This sequence encodes CASSLRGGGPPGELFF.

The sample holds many counts of this clonotype. The chain links TRBV11-2 to TRBJ2-1; 9 bases match TRBD1. In germline, CDR1 is SGHAT, CDR2 FQNNGV. J gave up 4 bases and V 6 bases, and 4 bases lay outside the gene matches. This CDR3 region has 14 residues. CDR3 sequence: CASSLQGAYNEQFF. The CDR3 bases are TGTGCCAGCAGTCTACAGGGGGCTTACAATGAGCAGTTCTTC.

Points on this clonotype: An end of the junction does not agree with germline; a read error may underlie this. The genes are TRBV5-5 and TRBJ1-6; D is possibly TRBD1 (6 bases). CDR3 length equals 16 residues. CDR1 is SGHKS and CDR2 is YYEKEE in the germline V gene (reference sequence). The CDR3 here is CARSLAQGSDNSPLHF. The CDR3 coding sequence is TGTGCCAGAAGCTTGGCACAGGGCTCAGATAATTCACCCCTCCACTTT.

To note about this clonotype: A read error may be the cause here, since a much bigger clone is one base away. Written as DNA, the CDR3 is TGTGCCAGCACCCCGGGGGGCGAGAGCTCCTACAATGAGCAGTTCTTC. It codes for CASTPGGESSYNEQFF. The rearrangement links TRBV5-4 to TRBJ2-1; TRBD2 is a possible D gene (7 bases). Between the trimmed V and J ends, which lost 6 bases and 0 bases, there was a span of 16 bases. The CDR3 runs to 16 residues. CDR1 is SGHNT, CDR2 YYREEE, per germline (reference sequence).

The table lists this clonotype with a few counts. The chain is built from TRBV10-1 and TRBJ2-1; 8 positions match TRBD2. The CDR3 is 14 amino acids. CDR1 WNHNN and CDR2 SYGVQD come from the germline V gene (reference sequence). J gave up 5 bases and V 7 bases, and 7 bases lay outside the gene matches. The CDR3 loop is CASIRREDNNEQFF. The CDR3, as DNA: TGCGCCAGCATAAGGCGGGAGGACAACAATGAGCAGTTCTTC.

This clonotype was counted only a few times. Since a much larger clone is just one base distant, this may be a read error. CDR3 loop: CASSNSNQPQHF. The CDR3 nucleotides are TGTGCCAGCAGTAATAGCAATCAGCCCCAGCATTTT. The chain joins TRBV6-1 to TRBJ1-5; D uncertain. V shed 5 bases and J shed 0 bases, with 2 bases lying between them. The CDR3 contains 12 residues. CDR1 and CDR2 from the germline V gene are MNHNS and SASEGT.

This clonotype was seen at least ten times. This chain uses TRBV11-2 with TRBJ2-2; D gene ambiguous. Germline V gene sequence: CDR1 SGHAT, CDR2 FQNNGV. V lost 5 bases, J lost 7 bases, and 14 bases lay in between. This CDR3 is 14 amino acids long. Written as DNA, the CDR3 is TGTGCCAGCAGCCTGCGGCCCTTAGGCGGGGAGCTGTTTTTT. Protein sequence: CASSLRPLGGELFF. The variable domain in full, completed from reference TRBV11-2 and TRBJ2-2, reads EAGVAQSPRYKIIEKRQSVAFWCNPISGHATLYWYQQILGQGPKLLIQFQNNGVVDDSQLPKDRFSAERLKGVDSTLKIQPAKLEDSAVYLCASSLRPLGGELFFGEGSRLTVL.

A remark on this clonotype: A read error may be the cause here, since a much bigger clone is one base away. The rearrangement links TRBV28 to TRBJ1-5; D unresolved. Between the trimmed V and J ends, which lost 6 bases and 9 bases, there was a span of 15 bases. CDR3 length: 13 amino acids. The germline gives CDR1 MDHEN, CDR2 SYDVKM. CDR3 region: CASRFPDDLPQHF. DNA for the CDR3: TGTGCCAGCAGGTTCCCCGATGATTTGCCCCAGCATTTT.

This sequence joins TRBV5-1 and TRBJ2-3; 7 positions agree with TRBD2. CDR1 and CDR2 from the germline V gene are SGHRS and YFSETQ. The junction had 9 bases not matched to a gene; V was cut back by 4 bases and J by 4 bases. CDR3 length: 15 residues. Here the CDR3 reads CASSQTSLGADTQYF. The CDR3 coding sequence is TGCGCCAGCAGCCAGACTAGCTTGGGGGCAGATACGCAGTATTTT.

With respect to this clonotype: A much larger clone differs from this one at a single base, so this may be a read error. The chain links TRBV29-1 to TRBJ2-3; D call uncertain. V gave up 7 bases and J gave up 4 bases, with 15 bases separating them. Germline lookup yields CDR1 SQVTM and CDR2 ANQGSEA. The length of the CDR3 is 13 residues. The CDR3 bases are TGCAGCGACCTTAGGATAGGAGCAGATACGCAGTATTTT. It encodes CSDLRIGADTQYF.

The chain employs TRBV5-1 and TRBJ2-3, with D perhaps TRBD1 (5 bases). Germline V CDR1 and CDR2: SGHRS, YFSETQ. This CDR3 has 15 amino acids. Trimming left V 0 bases short and J 3 bases short, with 11 bases between. DNA for the CDR3: TGCGCCAGCAGCTTGGCCAGGGCGACAACAGATACGCAGTATTTT. It translates to CASSLARATTDTQYF. The full variable domain, with the rest looked up from reference TRBV5-1 and TRBJ2-3, is KAGVTQTPRYLIKTRGQQVTLSCSPISGHRSVSWYQQTPGQGLQFLFEYFSETQRNKGNFPGRFSGRQFSNSRSEMNVSTLELGDSALYLCASSLARATTDTQYFGPGTRLTVL.

The sample holds many counts of this clonotype. A much more abundant neighbour one base away suggests this may be a read error. The J gene is TRBJ1-1, the V gene TRBV20-1; D might be TRBD1 (6 bases). Looked up from germline, CDR1 is DFQATT and CDR2 is SNEGSKA (reference sequence). The CDR3 contains 14 residues. V was pared by 7 bases and J by 1 base, with 16 bases between. In nucleotides, the CDR3 is TGCAGTGTGGCGAGGGGGGGGACGAACACTGAAGCTTTCTTT. Translated, it gives CSVARGGTNTEAFF.

As concerns this clonotype: This may come from a read error, since a much larger clone is one base off. The chain joins TRBV5-5 to TRBJ1-2; D is perhaps TRBD1 (5 bases). Germline CDR1 is SGHKS and CDR2 is YYEKEE (reference sequence). The length of the CDR3 is 15 residues. CDR3 nucleotides: TGTACCAGCAGCTTGGGTCACCCGGGGGACTATGGCTACACCTTC. This sequence encodes CTSSLGHPGDYGYTF.

This clonotype came up a few times. An end of the junction differs from the germline gene, which may be a read error. J is TRBJ2-2 and V is TRBV11-1; 8 nucleotides agree with TRBD1. CDR1 is SGHAT, CDR2 FQDESV, per germline (reference sequence). The CDR3 runs 16 residues. The CDR3 protein is CVSSSQDRVDNGELFF. The CDR3 bases are TGTGTCAGCAGCTCCCAGGACAGGGTAGACAACGGGGAGCTGTTTTTT. The full variable domain, with the rest looked up from reference TRBV11-1 and TRBJ2-2, is EAEVAQSPRYKITEKSQAVAFWCDPISGHATLYWYRQILGQGPELLVQFQDESVVDDSQLPKDRFSAERLKGVDSTLKIQPAELGDSAMYLCVSSSQDRVDNGELFFGEGSRLTVL.

This clonotype was picked up one time. The V call is TRBV20-1, the J call TRBJ1-1; TRBD1 is a possible D gene (5 bases). From germline, CDR1 is DFQATT and CDR2 SNEGSKA (reference sequence). V shed 1 base and J shed 3 bases, with 6 bases lying between them. This CDR3 is built from 12 residues. The CDR3 bases are TGCAGTGCTAGAGTAGGGGACACTGAAGCTTTCTTT. This codes for CSARVGDTEAFF.

In regard to this clonotype: Because the CDR3 is missing its conserved closing phenylalanine or tryptophan, this is likely a read error. The DNA is omitted, as the CDR3 cannot be located on it reliably, and the CDR3 follows TCRdb's listing. The gene calls are TRBV20-1 and TRBJ2-7; TRBD1 is the table's D call and was not checked against the DNA. Germline CDR1 is DFQATT and CDR2 is SNEGSKA (reference sequence). The CDR3 is made up of 16 amino acids, end residues included. This chain's CDR3 is CSARGPEQGASYEQYL.

This clonotype showed up just a few times. The chain recombines TRBV28 with TRBJ2-5, with D uncertain. Trimming took 6 bases from V and 0 from J, leaving 11 bases between them. CDR1 and CDR2 from the germline V gene are MDHEN and SYDVKM. The CDR3 spans 14 residues. This chain's CDR3 is CASSPGRNQETQYF. The CDR3 DNA is TGTGCCAGCAGCCCAGGACGGAACCAAGAGACCCAGTACTTC.

The chain joins TRBV10-3 to TRBJ2-5; D is undetermined. The germline V gene has CDR1 ENHRY and CDR2 SYGVKD. The CDR3 covers 11 residues. Trimming cost V 6 bases and J 2 bases, with 4 bases left between them. In nucleotides, the CDR3 is TGTGCCATCAGCTTACAAGAGACCCAGTACTTC. Protein sequence: CAISLQETQYF.

V and J are TRBV6-1 and TRBJ2-7; perhaps TRBD2 as D (5 bases). The germline V gene encodes CDR1 MNHNS and CDR2 SASEGT. The CDR3 is 14 residues long. CDR3 bases: TGTGCCAGCAGTGATCCCGGGCGCTTTTGGGAGCAGTATGTC. Its protein is CASSDPGRFWEQYV.

About this clonotype: Compared with germline, one end of the junction differs, possibly owing to a read error. The J gene is TRBJ2-7, the V gene TRBV4-1; D unclear. This CDR3 spans 14 amino acids. Germline V gene sequence: CDR1 MGHRA, CDR2 YSYEKL. The CDR3 reads CANSLVESSYEQYF. The CDR3, as DNA: TGCGCAAATAGCCTGGTGGAGAGCTCCTACGAGCAGTATTTC.

The chain recombines TRBV6-5 with TRBJ2-1; 8 bases fit TRBD1. This CDR3 is built from 14 residues. With V trimmed by 5 bases and J by 16 bases, 16 bases remained unmatched. Germline CDR1 MNHEY, CDR2 SVGAGI. CDR3 residues: CASSRQGSHNEYFF. The DNA of the CDR3 is TGTGCCAGCAGTCGACAGGGGTCCCACAATGAGTACTTCTTC.